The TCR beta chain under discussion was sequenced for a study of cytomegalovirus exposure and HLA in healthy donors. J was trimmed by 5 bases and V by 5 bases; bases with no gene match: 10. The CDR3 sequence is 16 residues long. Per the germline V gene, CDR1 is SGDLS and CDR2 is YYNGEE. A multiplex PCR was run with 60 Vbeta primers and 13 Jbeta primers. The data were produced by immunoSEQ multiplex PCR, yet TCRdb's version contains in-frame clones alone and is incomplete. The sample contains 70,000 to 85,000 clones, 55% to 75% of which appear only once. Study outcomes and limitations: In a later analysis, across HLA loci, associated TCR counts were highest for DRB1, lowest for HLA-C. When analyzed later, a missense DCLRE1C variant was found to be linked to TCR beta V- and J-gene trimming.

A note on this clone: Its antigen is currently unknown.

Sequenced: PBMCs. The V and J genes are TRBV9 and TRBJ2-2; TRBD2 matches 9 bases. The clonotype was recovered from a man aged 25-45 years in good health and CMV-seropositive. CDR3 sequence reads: CASSLAGGPSTGELFF. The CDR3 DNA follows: TGTGCCAGCAGTCTGGCGGGAGGGCCGAGTACCGGGGAGCTGTTTTTT.